The clone carrying this T cell receptor beta chain was recorded at least ten times. V gave up 4 bases and J gave up 3 bases; unmatched junction bases: 22. Germline V lookup: CDR1 ENHRY, CDR2 SYGVKD. This CDR3 spans 20 amino acids. Amplified material comprised TCR beta CDR3 regions derived from RNA transcripts. First-round RT-PCR relied on HTBI primers, and a second-round multiplex PCR came next. One entry per CDR3 protein results from TCRdb running MiXCR on the multiplex PCR reads. Here the sample spans some 1.1 million distinct CDR3 sequences, about two fifths being singletons. The data originate from a study of Graves' ophthalmopathy and Graves' hyperthyroidism.

The V call is TRBV10-3, the J call TRBJ2-7; TRBD2 matches 9 bases. The source material was peripheral blood or thyroid tissue (not recorded which). The sequence was obtained from an adult man with Graves' hyperthyroidism. Here the CDR3 reads CAISVSEYQGPGLANYEQYF. Written as DNA, the CDR3 is TGTGCCATCAGTGTCTCCGAGTACCAGGGACCGGGACTAGCTAACTACGAGCAGTACTTC.